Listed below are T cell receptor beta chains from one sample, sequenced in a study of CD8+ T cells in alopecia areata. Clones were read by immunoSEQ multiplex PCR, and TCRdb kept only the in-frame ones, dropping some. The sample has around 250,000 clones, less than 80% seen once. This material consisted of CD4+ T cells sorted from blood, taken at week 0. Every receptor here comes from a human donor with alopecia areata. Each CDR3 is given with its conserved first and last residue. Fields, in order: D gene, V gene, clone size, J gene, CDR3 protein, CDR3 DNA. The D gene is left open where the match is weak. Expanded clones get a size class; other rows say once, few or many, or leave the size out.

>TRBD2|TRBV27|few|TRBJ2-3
CASSFNGGGTDTQYF
TGTGCCAGCAGTTTTAACGGGGGGGGCACAGATACGCAGTATTTT
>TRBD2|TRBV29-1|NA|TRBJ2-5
CSSRGSSGGTETQYF
TGCAGCAGCCGAGGAAGTAGCGGGGGGACGGAGACCCAGTACTTC
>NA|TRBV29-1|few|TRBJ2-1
CSVEETGFGAYNEQFF
TGCAGCGTTGAGGAAACAGGGTTTGGTGCATACAATGAGCAGTTCTTC
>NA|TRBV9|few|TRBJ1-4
CASSVGGVPTNEKLFF
TGTGCCAGCAGCGTTGGGGGAGTTCCAACTAATGAAAAACTGTTTTTT
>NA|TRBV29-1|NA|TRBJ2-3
CSVEKSQFTDTQYF
TGCAGCGTTGAGAAGAGTCAGTTCACAGATACGCAGTATTTT
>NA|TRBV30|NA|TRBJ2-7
CAWSVLDEQYF
TGTGCCTGGAGTGTACTGGACGAGCAGTACTTC
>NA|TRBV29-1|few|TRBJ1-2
CSGAQGDYGYTF
TGCAGCGGCGCCCAGGGAGACTATGGCTACACCTTC
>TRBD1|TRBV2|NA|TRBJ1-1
CASTKDRGQGRTEAFF
TGTGCCAGCACCAAGGACAGGGGGCAAGGCCGCACTGAAGCTTTCTTT
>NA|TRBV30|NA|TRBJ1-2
CAWSVFGGILTSTNYGYTF
TGTGCCTGGAGTGTATTTGGGGGGATCCTCACCTCAACTAACTATGGCTACACCTTC
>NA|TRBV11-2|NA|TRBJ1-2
CASSLLILLNYGYTF
TGTGCCAGCAGCTTACTGATCCTTCTTAACTATGGCTACACCTTC
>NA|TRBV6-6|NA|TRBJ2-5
CASSYPRGETQYF
TGTGCCAGCAGTTACCCGAGGGGAGAGACCCAGTACTTC
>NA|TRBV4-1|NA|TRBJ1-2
CASSQVRAAGYTF
TGCGCCAGCAGCCAAGTCAGGGCCGCGGGCTACACCTTC
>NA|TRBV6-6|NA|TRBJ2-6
CASSPLRQRANVLTF
TGTGCCAGCAGTCCCCTACGCCAAAGGGCCAACGTCCTGACTTTC
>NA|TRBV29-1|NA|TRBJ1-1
CSVAARLNTEAFF
TGCAGCGTTGCGGCTCGGCTGAACACTGAAGCTTTCTTT
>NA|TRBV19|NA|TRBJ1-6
CASSIGVSGVDFNSPLHF
TGTGCCAGTAGTATAGGCGTTTCGGGGGTCGATTTTAATTCACCCCTCCACTTT
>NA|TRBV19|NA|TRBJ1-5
CASSMTYSNQPQHF
TGTGCCAGTAGTATGACATATAGCAATCAGCCCCAGCATTTT
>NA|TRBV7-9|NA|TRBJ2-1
CASTLAGGEHEQFF
TGTGCCAGCACCCTAGCCGGGGGTGAGCATGAGCAGTTCTTC
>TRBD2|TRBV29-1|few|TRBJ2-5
CSVAGGNRGQYF
TGCAGCGTGGCCGGGGGGAATCGGGGCCAGTACTTC
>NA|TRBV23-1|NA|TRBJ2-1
CATVWIRDASYNEQFF
TGCGCCACAGTCTGGATCCGGGACGCCTCCTACAATGAGCAGTTCTTC
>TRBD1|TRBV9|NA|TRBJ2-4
CASSPRQGAAKNIQYF
TGTGCCAGCAGCCCAAGACAGGGGGCCGCCAAAAACATTCAGTACTTC
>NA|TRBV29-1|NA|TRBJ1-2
CSVEVGNYGYTF
TGCAGCGTTGAAGTCGGGAACTATGGCTACACCTTC
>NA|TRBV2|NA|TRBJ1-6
CASSQSWSPLHF
TGTGCCAGCAGTCAAAGTTGGTCACCCCTCCACTTT
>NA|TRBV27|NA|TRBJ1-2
CASSFSPGGRYGYTF
TGTGCCAGCAGTTTTTCGCCCGGGGGTCGCTATGGCTACACCTTC
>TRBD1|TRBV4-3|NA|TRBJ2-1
CASSQHRGSEQFF
TGCGCCAGCAGCCAGCACAGGGGAAGTGAGCAGTTCTTC
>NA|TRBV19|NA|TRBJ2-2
CASSDWGSNTGELFF
TGTGCCAGTAGTGATTGGGGATCGAACACCGGGGAGCTGTTTTTT
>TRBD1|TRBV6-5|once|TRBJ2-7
CASSYSRTGTYEQYF
TGTGCCAGCAGTTACTCGAGGACAGGGACCTACGAGCAGTACTTC
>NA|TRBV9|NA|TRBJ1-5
CASSASGEWDQPQHF
TGTGCCAGCAGCGCCTCAGGGGAGTGGGACCAGCCCCAGCATTTT
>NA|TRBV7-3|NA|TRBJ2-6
CASSLSRTAGANVLTF
TGTGCCAGCAGTCTGTCCCGTACCGCAGGGGCCAACGTCCTGACTTTC